The text below deals with one T cell receptor (beta chain). What antigen it recognizes has not been identified. Qualities for individual bases were not recorded, and no much larger clone is one base off. In the prospective study, participants were 18 to 89 years old, resided in 24 geographic areas of the United States, and were enrolled through a virtual design. To assign participants to cohorts, the prospective study relied on clinical history that participants themselves reported in a screening survey and a study questionnaire. Recovered participants in ImmuneRACE Cohort 3 were defined by two consecutive negative NP/OP PCR tests, clearance by a healthcare professional, or resolution of symptoms. In the prospective study, whole blood, serum and a nasopharyngeal or oropharyngeal swab were collected from each participant by mobile phlebotomists. Prospective study participants could optionally give additional blood draws and questionnaires over an approximately two-month period. Before DNA extraction, blood samples from the prospective study were shipped at room temperature or frozen.

TCRbeta CDR3 regions were amplified from genomic DNA using the immunoSEQ Assay, a bias-controlled multiplex PCR. Regarding the original processing steps: Within the assay, amplification of reference gene primers was used to estimate how many nucleated cells each sample contained. To quantify the absolute abundance of each unique TCRbeta CDR3 rearrangement, sequence reads were collapsed and filtered. For each sample, productive Simpson clonality was calculated as the square root of Simpson's diversity index over productive rearrangements. In its TCRdb copy, this immuneACCESS table keeps in-frame sequences only and misses some clones. Where compared with another copy, unresolved V genes explain less than half of these, and the others have no known cause. V, J and clone size derive from that table, while D and trimming were established from the DNA sequence. This sample has roughly 180,000 clones in its table, and 65% to 85% of those were observed once. Roughly 13% of the sample rests with the top ten.

Based on the germline V gene (reference sequence), the CDR1 and CDR2 sequences are MNHNY and SVGAGI. At the junction V is shortened by 6 bases and J by 6 bases; bases outside the gene matches: 4. Taken from cysteine to phenylalanine, the CDR3 has 12 residues. Only CDR3 DNA remains: 36 bases, in frame from the first base. These data originate in a study of blood T cell repertoires in COVID-19 (dated by TCRdb to about 2020). The study in broad terms: Samples from collaborators originated in the United States, Italy and Spain and spanned both the acute and convalescent phases of COVID-19. The material from the prospective study consisted of cDNA or gDNA derived from T cells, B-cell-depleted T cells, or PBMCs. Deeply sampled blood TCRbeta repertoires from subjects exposed to, actively infected with, or recovered from COVID-19 were included in the dataset. A freely available public database, intended as a resource for researchers studying the immune response to SARS-CoV-2, is where the repertoires were released. The samples were drawn from two sources: the first 160 participants of the ongoing ImmuneRACE study, and 950 to 1,500 subjects contributed by 6 global collaborators. The sample metadata nearly always contained a de-identified subject ID, COVID-19 status, age in years and sex. HLA class I and class II types, where available, came from metadata supplied by the sample provider rather than from assay-based typing. Paper-wide results and their limitations: Clinical and demographic metadata were provided uncurated, with the amount varying by source and participant.

The chain is encoded by TRBV6-6 joined to TRBJ1-1; 7 central bases correspond to TRBD1. Sequencing was performed on PBMCs or T cells enriched from blood (not recorded which). The origin of this receptor is a woman aged 60-75 years who had recovered from COVID-19. The CDR3 reads CASSLGTAEAFF. The nucleotides read TGTGCCAGCAGCCTCGGGACAGCTGAAGCTTTCTTT.